The 28 T cell receptor beta chains listed next were all sequenced from one sample in a study of blood T cell repertoires in COVID-19. Assay used: immunoSEQ multiplex PCR; TCRdb lists only in-frame clones, some missing. This repertoire shows roughly 250,000 clones, just under 85% found once; its top ten account for around 9.6%. Input material: peripheral blood. These receptors originate from a woman of 80 years or more with acute or convalescent COVID-19.

The rearrangement joins TRBV7-9 to TRBJ2-1, with D perhaps TRBD2 (7 bases). The CDR3 loop spans 14 amino acids. Germline CDR1 and CDR2: SEHNR and FQNEAQ (reference sequence). V gave up 1 base and J gave up 10 bases, with 14 bases separating them. The CDR3 protein is CASSLERGTIEQFF. CDR3 sequence (DNA): TGTGCCAGCAGCTTAGAAAGGGGGACTATAGAGCAGTTCTTC.

This chain joins TRBV3-1 (or the pseudogene TRBV3-2) and TRBJ1-3, with 7 positions matching TRBD1. The CDR3 has 14 residues. Germline loops: CDR1 LGHDT, CDR2 YNNKEL (reference sequence). The V and J ends lost 4 bases and 7 bases, in that order; junction bases with no gene match: 7. The CDR3: CASSLRQGLNTIYF. DNA of the CDR3: TGTGCCAGCAGCCTTAGACAGGGTTTGAACACCATATATTTT.

The genes are TRBV7-8 and TRBJ2-3; 13 bases fit TRBD2. The CDR3 contains 16 residues. The V segment lost 5 bases and the J segment 2 bases; nucleotides outside the gene matches: 4. The germline V gene encodes CDR1 SGHVS and CDR2 FQNEAQ. The CDR3 loop is CASSSGTSGNTDTQYF. CDR3 nucleotides: TGTGCCAGCAGCAGCGGGACTAGCGGGAACACAGATACGCAGTATTTT.

As for this clone: The sample holds other DNA sequences that translate to the same CDR3. The V call is TRBV3-1 (or the pseudogene TRBV3-2), the J call TRBJ1-1; D is perhaps TRBD1 (6 bases). The V and J ends lost 3 bases and 0 bases respectively, with 8 bases between them. This CDR3 comprises 14 residues. Germline-derived CDR1 and CDR2 are LGHDT and YNNKEL (reference sequence). CDR3 nucleotide sequence: TGTGCCAGCAGCCAGGACAGTGTGAACACTGAAGCTTTCTTT. As protein: CASSQDSVNTEAFF.

This rearrangement joins TRBV11-2 to TRBJ1-4, with TRBD1 as a possible D gene (6 bases). The CDR3 is 15 amino acids. Germline values: CDR1 SGHAT, CDR2 FQNNGV. The V end was cut by 5 bases, the J end by 8 bases, with 18 bases between. CDR3 in amino acids: CASSPVGGRGEKLFF. In DNA, the CDR3 is TGTGCCAGCAGCCCAGTCGGGGGGCGCGGGGAAAAACTGTTTTTT.

A single count supports this clone. The V and J genes are TRBV5-1 and TRBJ1-1; 10 nucleotides align to TRBD1. CDR1 is SGHRS, CDR2 YFSETQ, per germline. V shed 2 bases and J 10 bases; nucleotides not matched to a gene: 11. The length of the CDR3 is 15 residues. CDR3 DNA: TGCGCCAGCAGCTTCGATTACGGGACAGGGGCGGGAGCTTTCTTT. It translates to CASSFDYGTGAGAFF.

The chain has TRBV28 and TRBJ1-4; possible D gene TRBD1, 5 bases. The CDR3 runs to 15 residues. Trimming pared 1 base from V and 0 bases from J, leaving 6 bases between. Germline CDR1 and CDR2: MDHEN and SYDVKM. The CDR3 sequence is CASSLLTATNEKLFF. The CDR3 coding sequence is TGTGCCAGCAGTTTATTGACAGCAACTAATGAAAAACTGTTTTTT.

The J gene is TRBJ2-1, the V gene TRBV9, with D perhaps matching TRBD1 (6 bases). The CDR3 sequence is 16 residues long. Germline CDR1 reads SGDLS; CDR2 reads YYNGEE. V was cut by 0 bases and J by 0 bases, with 10 bases left in between. The CDR3 spells CASSVERGISYNEQFF. The CDR3 DNA reads TGTGCCAGCAGCGTAGAGAGGGGGATCTCCTACAATGAGCAGTTCTTC.

This clone was found once. The genes are TRBV29-1 and TRBJ1-1; D call uncertain. V was pared by 5 bases and J by 6 bases, with 13 bases between. Per the germline V gene, CDR1 is SQVTM and CDR2 is ANQGSEA. CDR3 length equals 12 residues. Written as DNA, the CDR3 is TGCAGCGTTACCCGCGCAGGCCCTGAAGCTTTCTTT. It translates to CSVTRAGPEAFF.

This CDR3 reads CAISVTGNYGYTF. CDR3 nucleotide sequence: TGTGCCATCAGTGTAACAGGGAACTATGGCTACACCTTC. The chain combines TRBV10-3 with TRBJ1-2, with D maybe TRBD1 (6 bases). The CDR3 is 13 amino acids. V was trimmed by 4 bases and J by 2 bases, leaving 8 bases between them. Germline V gene lookup returns CDR1 ENHRY and CDR2 SYGVKD.

The genes are TRBV5-1 and TRBJ2-5; no clear D gene. CDR3 length equals 15 residues. V shed 0 bases and J shed 5 bases, with 14 bases lying between them. From germline, CDR1 is SGHRS and CDR2 YFSETQ. This CDR3 is CASSLVHAEVETQYF. The CDR3 coding sequence is TGCGCCAGCAGCTTGGTGCACGCAGAGGTGGAGACCCAGTACTTC.

This clone was detected once. The V and J genes are TRBV7-3 and TRBJ1-1, with TRBD1 as a possible D gene (5 bases). V was trimmed by 1 base and J by 7 bases, leaving 10 bases between them. Germline CDR1 SGHTA, CDR2 FQGTGA. The CDR3 sequence is 13 residues long. The CDR3 loop reads CASSLKGQGEAFF. As DNA, the CDR3 is TGTGCCAGCAGCTTAAAGGGCCAGGGTGAAGCTTTCTTT. Full variable domain (outside the CDR3, taken from reference TRBV7-3 and TRBJ1-1): GAGVSQTPSNKVTEKGKYVELRCDPISGHTALYWYRQSLGQGPEFLIYFQGTGAADDSGLPNDRFFAVRPEGSVSTLKIQRTERGDSAVYLCASSLKGQGEAFFGQGTRLTVV.

V usage is TRBV18 and J usage is TRBJ2-3; D remains unclear. The CDR3 is made up of 15 amino acids. CDR1 and CDR2 from the germline V gene are KGHSH and LQKENI. The V gene lost 6 bases and the J gene lost 0 bases, with 13 bases spanning the gap. CDR3 in DNA: TGTGCCAGCTCGCCCCAACTTTCCAGCACAGATACGCAGTATTTT. This encodes CASSPQLSSTDTQYF.

The chain carries TRBV21-1 and TRBJ1-6. TRBV21-1 is reported as a pseudogene. The CDR3 spans 20 residues. CDR3 sequence (DNA): TGTGCCAGCAGCAAAGGTGTCGGAGTACGGTCCCCAGTAGTGCGTTCACCCCTCCACTTT. Protein: CASSKGVGVRSPVVRSPLHF.

Regarding this clone: The sample carries other DNA sequences with the same CDR3. This chain links TRBV5-1 with TRBJ2-2; TRBD2 might be the D (5 bases). This CDR3 has 15 residues. Germline CDR1 and CDR2: SGHRS and YFSETQ. V was pared by 2 bases and J by 2 bases, with 10 bases between. The DNA for the CDR3 is TGCGCCAGCAGCTTAGCGGCAGGCAACACCGGGGAGCTGTTTTTT. Protein sequence: CASSLAAGNTGELFF. Supplemented by reference TRBV5-1 and TRBJ2-2, the full variable domain reads KAGVTQTPRYLIKTRGQQVTLSCSPISGHRSVSWYQQTPGQGLQFLFEYFSETQRNKGNFPGRFSGRQFSNSRSEMNVSTLELGDSALYLCASSLAAGNTGELFFGEGSRLTVL.

The chain carries TRBV6-9 and TRBJ2-2, with 8 positions matching TRBD1. CDR3 size: 15 residues. Trimming took 6 bases from V and 0 from J; bases not matched to a gene: 3. Germline assignment: CDR1 MNHGY and CDR2 SVAAGI. The CDR3 protein is CASSMDRANTGELFF. The CDR3, as DNA: TGTGCCAGCAGCATGGACAGGGCGAACACCGGGGAGCTGTTTTTT.

The J gene is TRBJ2-1, the V gene TRBV23-1; unclear D gene. TRBV23-1 has ORF status, its function being uncertain. Trimming cost V 4 bases and J 15 bases, with 16 bases left between them. There are 12 residues in the CDR3. CDR3 coding DNA: TGCGCCAGCAGTCTCCCCGCGGTATTTGGGTTCTTC. It translates to CASSLPAVFGFF.

The chain combines TRBV4-1 with TRBJ1-4; 7 positions match TRBD1. V dropped 4 bases and J dropped 3; count of bases not matched to a gene: 5. The CDR3 has 15 amino acids. Germline V lookup: CDR1 MGHRA, CDR2 YSYEKL. The CDR3 region is CASSRQGGPNEKLFF. CDR3 DNA sequence: TGCGCCAGCAGCCGTCAAGGGGGCCCTAATGAAAAACTGTTTTTT.

The V gene is TRBV2, the J gene TRBJ1-5; D perhaps matches TRBD1 (6 bases). This CDR3 comprises 13 residues. V gave up 4 bases and J gave up 4 bases, with 8 bases separating them. The germline V gene encodes CDR1 SNHLY and CDR2 FYNNEI. The CDR3 region is CASSGDTNQPQHF. The CDR3 nucleotides read TGTGCCAGCAGTGGGGACACTAATCAGCCCCAGCATTTT. Complete variable domain (other parts from reference TRBV2 and TRBJ1-5): EPEVTQTPSHQVTQMGQEVILRCVPISNHLYFYWYRQILGQKVEFLVSFYNNEISEKSEIFDDQFSVERPDGSNFTLKIRSTKLEDSAMYFCASSGDTNQPQHFGDGTRLSIL.

The gene calls are TRBV6-5 and TRBJ1-6; D gene ambiguous. Trimming took 6 bases from V and 7 from J, leaving 13 bases between them. Germline V gene lookup returns CDR1 MNHEY and CDR2 SVGAGI. The CDR3 loop spans 14 amino acids. In nucleotides, the CDR3 is TGTGCCAGCAGCTGGAATGCGGAGAATTCACCCCTCCACTTT. This codes for CASSWNAENSPLHF.

The chain joins TRBV2 to TRBJ1-6; 7 nucleotides agree with TRBD1. Germline V lookup: CDR1 SNHLY, CDR2 FYNNEI. The CDR3 runs to 13 residues. Trimming took 7 bases from V and 10 from J; bases not matched to a gene: 7. The CDR3: CASNRGQGSPLHF. DNA for the CDR3: TGTGCCAGCAATAGGGGGCAGGGGTCACCCCTCCACTTT.

The genes are TRBV2 and TRBJ1-5; no clear D gene. V was trimmed by 4 bases and J by 4 bases, leaving 5 bases between them. In germline, CDR1 is SNHLY, CDR2 FYNNEI. The CDR3 length is 12 residues. CDR3 in amino acids: CASSGGNQPQHF. CDR3 bases: TGTGCCAGCAGTGGCGGAAATCAGCCCCAGCATTTT.

Here the CDR3 reads CASAGGNTIYF. The CDR3 DNA follows: TGCGCCAGCGCGGGGGGAAACACCATATATTTT. The rearrangement joins TRBV5-1 to TRBJ1-3; no clear D gene. This CDR3 spans 11 amino acids. V lost 7 bases and J 4 bases, leaving 6 bases between the germline ends. CDR1 and CDR2 from the germline V gene are SGHRS and YFSETQ.

This chain uses TRBV19 with TRBJ2-5; D gene uncertain. Trimming took 7 bases from V and 2 from J, leaving 11 bases between them. CDR3 length equals 13 residues. CDR1 LNHDA and CDR2 SQIVND come from the germline V gene (reference sequence). CDR3 in amino acids: CASNHRVQETQYF. In DNA form, the CDR3 reads TGTGCCAGTAACCACCGGGTACAAGAGACCCAGTACTTC.

This clone showed up just once. The rearrangement joins TRBV5-8 to TRBJ2-2, with 8 bases aligning to TRBD2. The CDR3 contains 15 residues. Germline V CDR1 and CDR2: SGHTS, YDEGEE. J was trimmed by 4 bases and V by 8 bases; bases with no gene match: 10. CDR3 in amino acids: CASQTGGASTGELFF. The CDR3 DNA sequence: TGTGCCAGTCAAACCGGGGGGGCGAGCACCGGGGAGCTGTTTTTT.

V is TRBV19 and J is TRBJ1-6, with 8 bases matching TRBD1. Germline CDR1 is LNHDA and CDR2 is SQIVND (reference sequence). V gave up 4 bases and J gave up 17 bases; unmatched junction bases: 10. The length of the CDR3 is 13 residues. DNA for the CDR3: TGTGCCAGTAGTAGAAGGGGACAGGACCGTTTCCACTTT. It specifies CASSRRGQDRFHF.

The chain is built from TRBV11-2 and TRBJ2-4; D is perhaps TRBD1 (6 bases). V was trimmed by 0 bases and J by 0 bases, leaving 21 bases between them. The CDR3 is made up of 20 amino acids. The V gene's germline CDR1 is SGHAT and CDR2 FQNNGV. Here the CDR3 reads CASSLEVGQRLGLAKNIQYF. The CDR3 nucleotides are TGTGCCAGCAGCTTAGAAGTAGGACAGCGGCTGGGCCTAGCCAAAAACATTCAGTACTTC.

This rearrangement joins TRBV12-3 or TRBV12-4 to TRBJ1-2; no reliable D call. Trimming shortened V by 3 bases and J by 6 bases, and 11 bases separated the two germline ends. The CDR3 has 13 amino acids. CDR3 amino acids: CASSLLRADGYTF. CDR3 in DNA: TGTGCCAGCAGTTTGCTGAGGGCCGATGGCTACACCTTC.